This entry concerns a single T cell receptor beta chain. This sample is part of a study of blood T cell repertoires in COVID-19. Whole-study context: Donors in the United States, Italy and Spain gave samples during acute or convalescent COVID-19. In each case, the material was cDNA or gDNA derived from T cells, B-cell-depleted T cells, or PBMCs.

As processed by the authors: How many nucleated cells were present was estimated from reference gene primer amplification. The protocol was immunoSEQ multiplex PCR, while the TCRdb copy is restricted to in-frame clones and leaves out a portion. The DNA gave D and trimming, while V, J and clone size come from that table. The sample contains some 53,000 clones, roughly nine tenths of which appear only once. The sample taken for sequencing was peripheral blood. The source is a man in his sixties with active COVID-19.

The CDR3 is CASSLDGTGSPFYGYTF. The CDR3, as DNA: TGTGCCAGCAGCTTAGATGGGACAGGGTCCCCTTTCTATGGCTACACCTTC. The chain carries TRBV7-6 and TRBJ1-2, with 9 nucleotides matching TRBD1. V lost 1 base to trimming and J lost 4 bases; unmatched junction nucleotides: 10. The germline CDR1 and CDR2 sequences are SGHVS and FNYEAQ. The CDR3 covers 17 residues. Combining the CDR3 with reference TRBV7-6 and TRBJ1-2 gives the whole variable domain GAGVSQSPRYKVTKRGQDVALRCDPISGHVSLYWYRQALGQGPEFLTYFNYEAQQDKSGLPNDRFSAERPEGSISTLTIQRTEQRDSAMYRCASSLDGTGSPFYGYTFGSGTRLTVV.